This T cell receptor (beta chain) was documented in a study of beta chain features in type 1 diabetes. Study-level results: The study notes PCR might favor shorter templates equally in patients and controls. In the patient group, naive, central memory and Treg TCRB repertoires seemed more alike than in the healthy donor group.

This clone was seen a few times. As yet, its antigen is unknown. The germline CDR1 and CDR2 sequences are SQVTM and ANQGSEA. The ends were cut back, 8 bases at V and 1 base at J, with 11 bases in the middle. The CDR3 is made up of 12 amino acids. The sequenced template was cDNA made from the entire isolated RNA. This table comes from immunoSEQ multiplex PCR, and its TCRdb copy is limited to in-frame clones, with some not included. This sample has hundreds of thousands of clones, with about 29% found just once. This chain connects TRBV29-1 to TRBJ2-5; TRBD1 might be the D (5 bases). The specimen was naive CD4+ T cells from blood. The clonotype comes from a man between 18 and 29 years old in good health. The CDR3 reads CSPVDTQETQYF. CDR3 coding DNA: TGCAGCCCTGTGGACACCCAAGAGACCCAGTACTTC.